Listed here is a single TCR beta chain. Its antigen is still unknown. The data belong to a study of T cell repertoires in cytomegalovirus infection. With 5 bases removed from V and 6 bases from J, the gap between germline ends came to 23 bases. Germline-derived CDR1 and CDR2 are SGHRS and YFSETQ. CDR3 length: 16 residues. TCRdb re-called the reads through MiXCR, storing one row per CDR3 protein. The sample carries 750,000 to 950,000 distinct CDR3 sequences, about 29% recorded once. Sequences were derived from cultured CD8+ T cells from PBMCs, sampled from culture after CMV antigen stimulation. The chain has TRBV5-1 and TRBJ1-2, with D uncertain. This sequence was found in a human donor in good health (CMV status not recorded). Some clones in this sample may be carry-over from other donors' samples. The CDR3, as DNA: TGCGCCAGCAGGGCCGGTCGTCTCCCTAAAGGTGATGGCTACACCTTC. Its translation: CASRAGRLPKGDGYTF.